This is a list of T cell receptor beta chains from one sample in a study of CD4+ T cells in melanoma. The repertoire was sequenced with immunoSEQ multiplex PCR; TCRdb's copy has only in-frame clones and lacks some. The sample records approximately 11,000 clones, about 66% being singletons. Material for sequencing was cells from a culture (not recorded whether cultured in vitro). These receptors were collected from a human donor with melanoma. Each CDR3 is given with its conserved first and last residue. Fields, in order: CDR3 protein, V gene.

CASSLDRGGVNEQFF	TRBV5-1
CASSSRDTSGNTIYF	TRBV5-6
CASSPSRDREWRTGNTIYF	TRBV18
CASSRDRGTEAFF	TRBV7-7
CASSLGSVTNEKLFF	TRBV5-1
CASRDRGGNTEAFF	TRBV6-1
CAWSVLREKLFF	TRBV30
CASSDVPSTDTQYF	TRBV6-4
CASISRGGGLNTEAFF	TRBV28
CASSFVAGGPGDTQYF	TRBV5-6
CASSRQEFYGYTF	TRBV2
CASSLWGRSAGVQTQYF	TRBV5-6
CASSARDRYNSPLHF	TRBV6-5